These 9 T cell receptor beta chains were all obtained from the same sample, sequenced in a study of identifying expanded T cells in peripheral blood. Only in-frame clones appear in the TCRdb table, and some are missing; sequencing was by immunoSEQ multiplex PCR. This table has about 82,000 clones, about 87% appearing once. The specimen sequenced was blood. These receptors were collected from a person aged 18-70 years in good health.

This chain uses TRBV5-4 with TRBJ1-4, with 10 bases identical to TRBD1. From germline, CDR1 is SGHNT and CDR2 YYREEE (reference sequence). The CDR3 is made up of 16 amino acids. After removal of 0 bases from V and 2 bases from J, the junction contained 1 base not matched to a gene. The CDR3 DNA is TGTGCCAGCAGCTTGGGGGGACAGGGGACTAATGAAAAACTGTTTTTT. Translated, it gives CASSLGGQGTNEKLFF.

The CDR3 nucleotides are TGTGCCAGCAGTTTTATCAGGCAGCCACACTACGAGCAGTACTTC. As protein: CASSFIRQPHYEQYF. V usage is TRBV27 and J usage is TRBJ2-7; no reliable D call. V dropped 3 bases and J dropped 3 bases, with 15 bases sitting between them. Germline CDR1 MNHEY, CDR2 SMNVEV (reference sequence). The CDR3 contains 15 residues.

For the CDR3, the DNA is TGTGCCAGCAGTGAACAGGAAAACTATGGCTACACCTTC. Encoded protein: CASSEQENYGYTF. This chain connects TRBV2 to TRBJ1-2; D is ambiguous. Looked up from germline, CDR1 is SNHLY and CDR2 is FYNNEI. Trimming shortened V by 2 bases and J by 2 bases, and 6 bases separated the two germline ends. This CDR3 is built from 13 residues. The full variable domain, its missing parts supplied by reference TRBV2 and TRBJ1-2, is EPEVTQTPSHQVTQMGQEVILRCVPISNHLYFYWYRQILGQKVEFLVSFYNNEISEKSEIFDDQFSVERPDGSNFTLKIRSTKLEDSAMYFCASSEQENYGYTFGSGTRLTVV.

The V call is TRBV7-9, the J call TRBJ1-1; TRBD1 agrees at 8 bases. The CDR3 is made up of 16 amino acids. J was trimmed by 0 bases and V by 5 bases; bases with no gene match: 8. Germline V lookup: CDR1 SEHNR, CDR2 FQNEAQ (reference sequence). CDR3 amino acids: CASSPEQGGMNTEAFF. The DNA for the CDR3 is TGTGCCAGCAGCCCCGAACAGGGGGGGATGAACACTGAAGCTTTCTTT. The full variable domain, completed using reference TRBV7-9 and TRBJ1-1, is DTGVSQNPRHKITKRGQNVTFRCDPISEHNRLYWYRQTLGQGPEFLTYFQNEAQLEKSRLLSDRFSAERPKGSFSTLEIQRTEQGDSAMYLCASSPEQGGMNTEAFFGQGTRLTVV.

DNA for the CDR3: TGTGCCAGCAGTGGATACCAAGAGACCCAGTACTTC. The encoded protein is CASSGYQETQYF. The genes are TRBV27 and TRBJ2-5; D remains unclear. This CDR3 region has 12 residues. Germline values: CDR1 MNHEY, CDR2 SMNVEV (reference sequence). Deletions cut 5 bases from V and 0 bases from J, with 4 bases between.

The chain carries TRBV27 and TRBJ2-1; 7 bases match TRBD1. The CDR3 loop spans 13 amino acids. After removal of 5 bases from V and 5 bases from J, the junction contained 3 bases not matched to a gene. Germline CDR1 reads MNHEY; CDR2 reads SMNVEV (reference sequence). CDR3 sequence (DNA): TGTGCCAGCAGTGACAGGGTCAACAATGAGCAGTTCTTC. Translating gives CASSDRVNNEQFF.

This clone is a singleton in its sample. The rearrangement uses TRBV29-1 and TRBJ1-1; TRBD1 matches at 9 bases. This CDR3 contains 13 residues. V lost 7 bases and J lost 2; bases outside the gene matches: 5. Germline loops: CDR1 SQVTM, CDR2 ANQGSEA. The CDR3 nucleotides read TGCAGCGCCGCACAGGGGGCAAACACTGAAGCTTTCTTT. Translated: CSAAQGANTEAFF. The variable domain in full, completed from reference TRBV29-1 and TRBJ1-1, reads SAVISQKPSRDICQRGTSLTIQCQVDSQVTMMFWYRQQPGQSLTLIATANQGSEATYESGFVIDKFPISRPNLTFSTLTVSNMSPEDSSIYLCSAAQGANTEAFFGQGTRLTVV.

The chain combines TRBV7-6 with TRBJ1-2; TRBD1 might be the D (6 bases). The V and J ends lost 5 bases and 6 bases respectively, with 10 bases between them. CDR1 is SGHVS, CDR2 FNYEAQ, per germline. This CDR3 contains 12 residues. CDR3 bases: TGTGCCAGCAGCGGGGGCGGGCATGGCTACACCTTC. Translation: CASSGGGHGYTF.

The gene calls are TRBV15 and TRBJ2-7, with D tentatively TRBD1 (6 bases). CDR1 and CDR2 (germline): LNHNV, YYDKDF (reference sequence). Trimming pared 4 bases from V and 5 bases from J, leaving 15 bases between. CDR3 size: 14 residues. The CDR3 sequence: CATSTSGARHEQYF. CDR3 DNA sequence: TGTGCCACCAGCACGTCAGGGGCAAGACACGAGCAGTACTTC.